The 6 T cell receptor beta chains presented below share a single source sample, sequenced in a study of cytomegalovirus exposure and HLA in healthy donors. PCR used 60 Vbeta primers and 13 Jbeta primers. Only in-frame clones appear in the TCRdb table, and some are missing; sequencing was by immunoSEQ multiplex PCR. There are 200,000 or so clones in the sample; over 70% occur only once, and 3.8% lies in the top ten. The sequenced sample was PBMCs. The receptors were sampled from a man aged 50 or older in good health and CMV-seronegative.

The V and J genes are TRBV19 and TRBJ2-1; 8 bases match TRBD1. J gave up 12 bases and V 7 bases, and 5 bases lay outside the gene matches. Germline CDR1 and CDR2: LNHDA and SQIVND (reference sequence). CDR3 size: 11 residues. This CDR3 is CASTDRAVQFF. The CDR3 DNA is TGTGCCAGTACGGACAGGGCGGTGCAGTTCTTC.

V usage is TRBV27 and J usage is TRBJ2-5; no definite D call. The V end lost 5 bases, the J end lost 3 bases, and 13 bases lay between the germline ends. Germline loops: CDR1 MNHEY, CDR2 SMNVEV (reference sequence). There are 14 residues in the CDR3. CDR3 nucleotide sequence: TGTGCCAGCAGTCTCGGGTCGAGAAAAGAGACCCAGTACTTC. Its translation: CASSLGSRKETQYF.

The sample holds a few counts of this clone. The chain couples TRBV27 to TRBJ1-6; 7 bases are a match to TRBD1. CDR3 length equals 14 residues. With V trimmed by 9 bases and J by 7 bases, 9 bases remained unmatched. Germline values: CDR1 MNHEY, CDR2 SMNVEV (reference sequence). The CDR3 coding sequence is TGTGCCAGTCGTCCGGGACAGCCAAATTCACCCCTCCACTTT. The encoded protein is CASRPGQPNSPLHF.

V usage is TRBV6-5 and J usage is TRBJ1-2, with D possibly TRBD1 on 5 matching bases. The CDR3 has 12 residues. V was cut by 7 bases and J by 6 bases, with 12 bases left in between. CDR1 is MNHEY and CDR2 is SVGAGI in the germline V gene. This chain's CDR3 is CASMDQGDGYTF. CDR3 nucleotides: TGTGCCAGCATGGACCAGGGCGATGGCTACACCTTC.

The chain carries TRBV7-2 and TRBJ1-5; the D gene is possibly TRBD1 (6 bases). CDR1 and CDR2 (germline): SGHTA, FQGNSA. The germline V and J ends were trimmed by 5 bases and 7 bases, with 18 bases remaining between them. The CDR3 has 15 residues. CDR3 sequence reads: CASSPGGGVGQPQHF. The CDR3 DNA reads as TGTGCCAGCAGCCCTGGAGGGGGGGTTGGACAGCCCCAGCATTTT.

This rearrangement joins TRBV29-1 to TRBJ1-4; D unclear. The germline V gene encodes CDR1 SQVTM and CDR2 ANQGSEA. V shed 6 bases and J shed 5 bases, with 13 bases lying between them. The CDR3 runs 13 residues. The CDR3 nucleotides read TGCAGCGTCATGTACAATCCGAATGAAAAACTGTTTTTT. It encodes CSVMYNPNEKLFF.